Below, 14 T cell receptor beta chains from the same sample are listed, as sequenced in a study of beta chain features in type 1 diabetes. These receptors' antigens are unknown. Study outcomes and limitations: For Type 1 diabetes patients, all four CD4+ subsets carried TCRB CDR3s that were moderately but significantly shorter.

All of the isolated RNA was reverse transcribed, so expressed TCRB transcripts were sequenced. The data were produced by immunoSEQ multiplex PCR, yet TCRdb's version contains in-frame clones alone and is incomplete. The sample has more than 300,000 clones, around 9% seen once. Sequences were obtained from central memory CD4+ T cells from blood. These receptors came from a man aged 25 to 40 with type 1 diabetes.

This clone appeared many times. V usage is TRBV20-1 and J usage is TRBJ1-1, with 12 bases fitting TRBD1. There are 11 residues in the CDR3. Germline CDR1 reads DFQATT; CDR2 reads SNEGSKA (reference sequence). V was pared by 8 bases and J by 10 bases, with 5 bases of the junction left unmatched. Here the CDR3 reads CSSGDRGLAFF. For the CDR3, the DNA is TGCAGTTCGGGGGACAGGGGGCTAGCTTTCTTT.

The chain has TRBV7-8 and TRBJ2-5; D gene ambiguous. The CDR3 has 12 residues. V was trimmed by 5 bases and J by 2 bases, leaving 6 bases between them. Germline loops: CDR1 SGHVS, CDR2 FQNEAQ. The CDR3 loop reads CASSTEQETQYF. CDR3 nucleotides: TGTGCCAGCAGCACGGAGCAAGAGACCCAGTACTTC.

The chain couples TRBV4-3 to TRBJ2-3; 10 bases match TRBD2. V lost 0 bases to trimming and J lost 0 bases; unmatched junction nucleotides: 9. The CDR3 extends over 19 amino acids. Germline V CDR1 and CDR2: LGHNA, YSLEER. In DNA form, the CDR3 reads TGCGCCAGCAGCCAAGACCCTAGCGGGGGCCGTGCTAGCACAGATACGCAGTATTTT. The encoded protein is CASSQDPSGGRASTDTQYF.

This clone was picked up a small number of times. This chain uses TRBV6-5 with TRBJ1-6; 8 positions agree with TRBD1. The CDR3 is 15 residues long. The V and J ends lost 2 bases and 14 bases, in that order; junction bases with no gene match: 11. Germline V CDR1 and CDR2: MNHEY, SVGAGI. As DNA, the CDR3 is TGTGCCAGCAGTTACCTAAACAGGGGGGGTTTGTCCCTCCACTTT. It yields the protein CASSYLNRGGLSLHF.

The rearrangement uses TRBV7-9 and TRBJ2-3; D may be TRBD2 (6 bases). Germline values: CDR1 SEHNR, CDR2 FQNEAQ (reference sequence). There are 13 residues in the CDR3. V lost 5 bases and J 9 bases, leaving 15 bases between the germline ends. Written as DNA, the CDR3 is TGTGCCAGCAGCGGGGTTAGCGGAGACACGCAGTATTTT. This translates into CASSGVSGDTQYF. Based on the CDR3 plus reference TRBV7-9 and TRBJ2-3, the full variable domain is DTGVSQNPRHKITKRGQNVTFRCDPISEHNRLYWYRQTLGQGPEFLTYFQNEAQLEKSRLLSDRFSAERPKGSFSTLEIQRTEQGDSAMYLCASSGVSGDTQYFGPGTRLTVL.

This clone was detected only a few times. This chain links TRBV7-8 with TRBJ2-7; the D gene is possibly TRBD1 (6 bases). Trimming removed 4 bases from V and 2 bases from J, with 12 bases in between. The germline gives CDR1 SGHVS, CDR2 FQNEAQ. The CDR3 has 14 residues. Written as DNA, the CDR3 is TGTGCCAGCAGCTCCGGGACACGAACCTACGAGCAGTACTTC. Translation gives CASSSGTRTYEQYF. The full variable domain, its missing parts supplied by reference TRBV7-8 and TRBJ2-7, is GAGVSQSPRYKVAKRGQDVALRCDPISGHVSLFWYQQALGQGPEFLTYFQNEAQLDKSGLPSDRFFAERPEGSVSTLKIQRTQQEDSAVYLCASSSGTRTYEQYFGPGTRLTVT.

The gene calls are TRBV6-5 and TRBJ2-7, with TRBD1 matching 10 bases. The CDR3 covers 13 residues. V was clipped by 8 bases and J by 4 bases; unmatched bases: 5. Germline assignment: CDR1 MNHEY and CDR2 SVGAGI. Written as DNA, the CDR3 is TGTGCCAGCCGGACAGGGGGTTTATACGAGCAGTACTTC. This gives the protein CASRTGGLYEQYF.

The rearrangement uses TRBV30 and TRBJ2-3; tentative D call: TRBD2 (5 bases). With 5 bases removed from V and 2 bases from J, the gap between germline ends came to 17 bases. Germline-derived CDR1 and CDR2 are GTSNPN and SVGIG (reference sequence). The CDR3 contains 15 residues. The CDR3 nucleotides are TGTGCCTGGGGCCCCGGAGCGGACCTCACAGATACGCAGTATTTT. Protein product: CAWGPGADLTDTQYF.

The V call is TRBV4-1, the J call TRBJ2-5, with 9 positions matching TRBD1. The CDR3 loop spans 16 amino acids. The ends lost 1 base at V and 3 bases at J; junction bases unmatched: 6. Germline V lookup: CDR1 MGHRA, CDR2 YSYEKL. The CDR3 coding sequence is TGCGCCAGCAGCCAAGGTACGGGACAGGGAGAAGAGACCCAGTACTTC. It codes for CASSQGTGQGEETQYF.

V usage is TRBV18 and J usage is TRBJ2-1; D is undetermined. V was pared by 2 bases and J by 2 bases, with 10 bases between. Looked up from germline, CDR1 is KGHSH and CDR2 is LQKENI. The CDR3 is made up of 15 amino acids. The CDR3 DNA follows: TGTGCCAGCTCACCAGCCGGACGCCCCTACAATGAGCAGTTCTTC. This encodes CASSPAGRPYNEQFF.

This clone has a handful of counts. Sequence at one end of the junction differs from germline and may be a read error. This chain links TRBV10-3 with TRBJ1-6; D is ambiguous. This CDR3 has 14 residues. CDR1 is ENHRY, CDR2 SYGVKD, per germline. CDR3 bases: TGTGCCAGCAGTAACCGGGCGTCAGATTCACCCCTCCACTTT. Protein: CASSNRASDSPLHF.

Many counts were recorded for this clone. One end of the junction varies from germline; a read error may be responsible. The chain joins TRBV7-9 to TRBJ2-7; 9 positions match TRBD1. The CDR3 consists of 12 residues. CDR1 and CDR2 (germline): SEHNR, FQNEAQ (reference sequence). CDR3 region: CASSLEQGAPHF. The CDR3 DNA is TGTGCCAGCAGCTTGGAACAGGGGGCGCCCCACTTC.

Only a few counts were recorded for this clone. The chain carries TRBV6-5 and TRBJ2-4; no clear D gene. Germline CDR1 MNHEY, CDR2 SVGAGI. This CDR3 is built from 16 residues. Trimming removed 0 bases at V and 0 bases at J, with 9 bases between. CDR3 DNA: TGTGCCAGCAGTTACTCAGCCATCGTAGCCAAAAACATTCAGTACTTC. It translates to CASSYSAIVAKNIQYF.

The chain recombines TRBV11-2 with TRBJ1-1; D is ambiguous. The V gene lost 1 base and the J gene lost 5 bases, with 11 bases spanning the gap. Per the germline V gene, CDR1 is SGHAT and CDR2 is FQNNGV. This CDR3 is built from 14 residues. The CDR3 DNA is TGTGCCAGCAGCTTAGTGGAGAGAGAGACTGAAGCTTTCTTT. This translates into CASSLVERETEAFF.